A selection of T cell receptor beta chains follows, all from one sample in a study of blood T cell repertoires in COVID-19. Sequencing was performed with immunoSEQ multiplex PCR; in TCRdb, only in-frame clones are kept and a portion is missing. This table has roughly 95,000 clones, roughly 78% appearing once. Sample: peripheral blood. These TCRs come from a man aged 50 or older with active or convalescent COVID-19. Both conserved end residues are part of each CDR3. The D gene is left open where the match is weak. The listing skips clone size in some rows; elsewhere it reads once, few, many or a size class.

CDR3 DNA: TGTGCCACCATCGACAGGGTCGAGCAGTACTTC
CDR3 protein: CATIDRVEQYF
J gene: TRBJ2-7
V gene: TRBV10-3
D gene: TRBD1
clone size: NA

CDR3 DNA: TGTGCCATCAGTGATGGGGGGTATGGGAATGAGCAGTTCTTC
CDR3 protein: CAISDGGYGNEQFF
J gene: TRBJ2-1
V gene: TRBV10-3
D gene: NA
clone size: once

CDR3 DNA: TGCAGTGCCCCCGGGGAAACTGAAGCTTTCTTT
CDR3 protein: CSAPGETEAFF
J gene: TRBJ1-1
V gene: TRBV20-1
D gene: NA
clone size: NA

CDR3 DNA: TGTGCCAGCAGCTCAGTCTCCTTCAATCAGCCCCAGCATTTT
CDR3 protein: CASSSVSFNQPQHF
J gene: TRBJ1-5
V gene: TRBV6-2/TRBV6-3
D gene: NA
clone size: once

CDR3 DNA: TGTGCCATCAGTGAAGGGGCCCAGCCCCAGCATTTT
CDR3 protein: CAISEGAQPQHF
J gene: TRBJ1-5
V gene: TRBV10-3
D gene: NA
clone size: NA

CDR3 DNA: TGCGCCAGCAGTTTGGAGGCTTTTGCAACTAATGAAAAACTGTTTTTT
CDR3 protein: CASSLEAFATNEKLFF
J gene: TRBJ1-4
V gene: TRBV4-1
D gene: NA
clone size: NA

CDR3 DNA: TGTGCCAGCTCACGAGGGCAGAGGACTTCAAACTATGGCTACACCTTC
CDR3 protein: CASSRGQRTSNYGYTF
J gene: TRBJ1-2
V gene: TRBV18
D gene: NA
clone size: NA

CDR3 DNA: TGTGCCATAGACAGGGTAGGTCAGGTGGCCAACGTCCTGACTTTC
CDR3 protein: CAIDRVGQVANVLTF
J gene: TRBJ2-6
V gene: TRBV30
D gene: TRBD1
clone size: NA

CDR3 DNA: TGTGCCAGCAGCTCATCCGGGACTCACCGGTACTTC
CDR3 protein: CASSSSGTHRYF
J gene: TRBJ2-4
V gene: TRBV7-2
D gene: NA
clone size: few

CDR3 DNA: TGTGCCTCAATGAGGTTCTCAACTAATGAAAAACTGTTTTTT
CDR3 protein: CASMRFSTNEKLFF
J gene: TRBJ1-4
V gene: TRBV2
D gene: NA
clone size: NA

CDR3 DNA: TGCGTCAGCAGCCCTGGGGCTAGCGGTAACAATGAGCAGTTCTTC
CDR3 protein: CVSSPGASGNNEQFF
J gene: TRBJ2-1
V gene: TRBV5-1
D gene: TRBD2
clone size: NA

CDR3 DNA: TGTGCCAGCAGTTACTCGGGCAGGGACTATGGCTACACCTTC
CDR3 protein: CASSYSGRDYGYTF
J gene: TRBJ1-2
V gene: TRBV6-5
D gene: NA
clone size: NA

CDR3 DNA: TGTGCCAGCAGCCGTAGCGGGGGGTTGAACACCGGGGAGCTGTTTTTT
CDR3 protein: CASSRSGGLNTGELFF
J gene: TRBJ2-2
V gene: TRBV7-2
D gene: TRBD2
clone size: NA

CDR3 DNA: TGTGCCAGCAGTTACCCCCGAGGGATGGAGGGCGAGCAGTACTTC
CDR3 protein: CASSYPRGMEGEQYF
J gene: TRBJ2-7
V gene: TRBV6-2/TRBV6-3
D gene: NA
clone size: NA

CDR3 DNA: TGTGCCAGCAGTTCAGGACAGGGGGGCTCCTACGAGCAGTACTTC
CDR3 protein: CASSSGQGGSYEQYF
J gene: TRBJ2-7
V gene: TRBV28
D gene: TRBD1
clone size: NA

CDR3 DNA: TGTGCCAGCAGTTACTCGGGGGGGGCAGAGACCCAGTACTTC
CDR3 protein: CASSYSGGAETQYF
J gene: TRBJ2-5
V gene: TRBV6-5
D gene: NA
clone size: NA

CDR3 DNA: TGTGCCAGCAGCGAGGGACATGCGAACACCGGGGAGCTGTTTTTT
CDR3 protein: CASSEGHANTGELFF
J gene: TRBJ2-2
V gene: TRBV5-5
D gene: NA
clone size: NA

CDR3 DNA: TGTGCCAGCAGTTCCGGGACACCATTTGTCGGAAACACCATATATTTT
CDR3 protein: CASSSGTPFVGNTIYF
J gene: TRBJ1-3
V gene: TRBV6-5
D gene: NA
clone size: NA

CDR3 DNA: TGTGCCAGCAGCGGCTATTCGGGAGCCTACGAGCAGTACTTC
CDR3 protein: CASSGYSGAYEQYF
J gene: TRBJ2-7
V gene: TRBV9
D gene: NA
clone size: NA

CDR3 DNA: TGTGCCTGGACGGGACAGGGGAATTCACCCCTCCACTTT
CDR3 protein: CAWTGQGNSPLHF
J gene: TRBJ1-6
V gene: TRBV30
D gene: TRBD1
clone size: NA

CDR3 DNA: TGCGCCAGCAGTGATCCCGGGGGACAGGGGAGCACTGAAGCTTTCTTT
CDR3 protein: CASSDPGGQGSTEAFF
J gene: TRBJ1-1
V gene: TRBV10-2
D gene: TRBD1
clone size: NA

CDR3 DNA: TGTGCCAGCTCACCGCCCGGGACTATCACCGGGGAGCTGTTTTTT
CDR3 protein: CASSPPGTITGELFF
J gene: TRBJ2-2
V gene: TRBV18
D gene: TRBD2
clone size: few

CDR3 DNA: TGTGCCAGCAGTGACCCCGACAGGCTCCCCAATCAGCCCCAGCATTTT
CDR3 protein: CASSDPDRLPNQPQHF
J gene: TRBJ1-5
V gene: TRBV6-1
D gene: NA
clone size: NA

CDR3 DNA: TGTGCCAGCAGCTTAGAACTTGGCATTCAGTACTTC
CDR3 protein: CASSLELGIQYF
J gene: TRBJ2-4
V gene: TRBV7-2
D gene: NA
clone size: NA